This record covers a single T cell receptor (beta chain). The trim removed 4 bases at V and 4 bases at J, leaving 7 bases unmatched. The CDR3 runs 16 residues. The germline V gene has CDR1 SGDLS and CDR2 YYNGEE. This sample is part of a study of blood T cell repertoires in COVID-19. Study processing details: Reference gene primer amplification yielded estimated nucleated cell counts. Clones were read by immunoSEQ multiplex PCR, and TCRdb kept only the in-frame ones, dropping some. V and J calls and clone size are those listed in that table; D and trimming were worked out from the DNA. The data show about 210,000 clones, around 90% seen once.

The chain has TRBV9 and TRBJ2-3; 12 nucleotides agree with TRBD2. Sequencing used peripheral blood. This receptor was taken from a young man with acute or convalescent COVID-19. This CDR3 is CASSTRTSGEADTQYF. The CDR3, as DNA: TGTGCCAGCAGCACCCGGACTAGCGGGGAGGCAGATACGCAGTATTTT.